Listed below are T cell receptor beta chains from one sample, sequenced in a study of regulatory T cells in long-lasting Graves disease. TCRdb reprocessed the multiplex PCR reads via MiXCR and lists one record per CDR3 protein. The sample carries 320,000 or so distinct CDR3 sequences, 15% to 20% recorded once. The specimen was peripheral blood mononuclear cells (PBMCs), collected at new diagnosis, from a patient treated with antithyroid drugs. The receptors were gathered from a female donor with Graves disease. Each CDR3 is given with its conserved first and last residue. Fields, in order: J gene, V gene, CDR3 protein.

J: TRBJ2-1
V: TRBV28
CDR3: CASSVVDEQFF

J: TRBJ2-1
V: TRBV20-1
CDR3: CSASERYNEQFF

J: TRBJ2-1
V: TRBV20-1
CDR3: CSAKVAGIYNEQFF

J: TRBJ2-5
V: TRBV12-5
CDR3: CASGLALWAREGSRETQYF

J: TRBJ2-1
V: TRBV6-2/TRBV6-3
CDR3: CASREKTGGYSSNEQFF

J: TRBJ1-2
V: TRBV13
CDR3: CASSLGFDSPRANYGYTF

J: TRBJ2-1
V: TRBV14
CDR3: CASSQDASLNEQFF

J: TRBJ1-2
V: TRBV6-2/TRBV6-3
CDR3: CASSYSVGGNGYTF

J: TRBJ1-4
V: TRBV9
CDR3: CASSVGGGLEKLFF

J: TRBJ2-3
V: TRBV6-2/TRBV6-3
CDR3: CASSYSKLSGVTDAQYF

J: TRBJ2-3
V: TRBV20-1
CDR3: CSAPGDTDTQYF

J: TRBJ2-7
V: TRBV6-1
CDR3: CASTPTSSHEQYF

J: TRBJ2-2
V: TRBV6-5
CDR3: CASSSDQTGELFF

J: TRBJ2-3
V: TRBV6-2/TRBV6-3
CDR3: CASSYWTRHREDTQYF

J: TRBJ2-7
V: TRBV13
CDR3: CASSPSPSGTYEQYF

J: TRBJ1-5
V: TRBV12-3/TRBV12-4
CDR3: CASKYSNQPQHF

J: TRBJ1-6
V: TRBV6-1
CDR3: CACHTGGKSPLHF

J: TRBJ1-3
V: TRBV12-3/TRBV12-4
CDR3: CASSLGTGEGNTIYF

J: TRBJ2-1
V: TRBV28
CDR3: CASSSVTGYDEQFF

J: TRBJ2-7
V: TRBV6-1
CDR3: CASSPTRSSHEHYF

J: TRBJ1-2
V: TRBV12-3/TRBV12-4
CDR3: CASSLGASSYGYTF

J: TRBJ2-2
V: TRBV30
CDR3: CACTHGLAGVLGELFF

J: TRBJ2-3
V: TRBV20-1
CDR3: CSRRAKSTDTQYF

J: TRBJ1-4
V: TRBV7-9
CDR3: CASSAPQGKLFF

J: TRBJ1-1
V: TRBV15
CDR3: CATSRGSGDEAFF

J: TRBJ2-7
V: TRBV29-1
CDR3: CSVAPRPAIPYEQYF

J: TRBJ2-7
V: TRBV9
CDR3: CASSVDSPNYEQYF

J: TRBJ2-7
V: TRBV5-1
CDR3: CASSPSGQSSYEQYF

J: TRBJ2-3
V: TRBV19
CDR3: CASSTWDFNTDTQYF

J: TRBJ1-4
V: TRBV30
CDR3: CAWSGAGAEKLFF

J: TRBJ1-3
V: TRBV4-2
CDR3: CASSPTGAGGNTIYF

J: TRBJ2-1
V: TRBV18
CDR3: CASSPGDSLGTEQFF

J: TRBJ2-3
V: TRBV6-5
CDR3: CASSYSSGGTDTQYF

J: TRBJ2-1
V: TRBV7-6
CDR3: CASSSARDEQFF

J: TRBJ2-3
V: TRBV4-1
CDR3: CASSQDRGLAGITDTQYF

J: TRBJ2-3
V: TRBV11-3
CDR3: CASSPLRSWRTDTQYF

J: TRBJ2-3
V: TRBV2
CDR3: CASEEREWADTQYF

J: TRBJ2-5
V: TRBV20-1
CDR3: CSARETGRETQYF

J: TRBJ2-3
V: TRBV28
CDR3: CASRLQDIKGTDTQYF

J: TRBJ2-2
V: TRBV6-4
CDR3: CASSEDLHGELFF

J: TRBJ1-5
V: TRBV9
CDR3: CASSAKAGRNQPQHF